This TCR beta chain stems from a study of control samples from healthy donors and cancer patients. CDR1 is MDHEN and CDR2 is SYDVKM in the germline V gene. Trimming left V 6 bases short and J 4 bases short, with 12 bases between. The CDR3 is 14 residues long. Assay used: immunoSEQ multiplex PCR; TCRdb lists only in-frame clones, some missing. The sample has 150,000 to 200,000 clones. This receptor was identified in a woman aged 25 to 39 in good health. The chain employs TRBV28 and TRBJ1-4; D is uncertain. The sequencing sample was made of blood. The CDR3 nucleotides read TGTGCCAGCAGGGGCATGGACTTTAATGAAAAACTGTTTTTT. This sequence encodes CASRGMDFNEKLFF.